This T cell receptor beta chain was documented in a study of breast tumors, draining lymph nodes, adjacent tissues. Findings and caveats of the study: That most tumor T cells come from lymph nodes remained unproven.

On this clonotype: Its antigen is unidentified. A much larger clone lies one base from this, so it may be a read error.

One entry per CDR3 protein results from TCRdb running MiXCR on the multiplex PCR reads. The sample carries around 130,000 distinct CDR3 sequences, 21% recorded once. The length of the CDR3 is 17 residues. Germline lookup yields CDR1 SQVTM and CDR2 ANQGSEA. V was shortened by 6 bases and J by 0 bases, with 21 bases between the two germline ends. Samples came from axillary lymph nodes draining the breast cancer. This chain joins TRBV29-1 and TRBJ1-3; D gene ambiguous. The source of this sequence is a female donor with breast cancer. Some clones in this sample may be carry-over from other donors' samples. Sequences were obtained from axillary lymph node tissue. The CDR3 DNA sequence: TGCAGCGTGGCCGGCGGGGAAGACTCGAGCTCTGGAAACACCATATATTTT. This encodes CSVAGGEDSSSGNTIYF.